These 22 T cell receptor beta chains came from one sample sequenced in a study of beta chain features in type 1 diabetes. Isolated RNA was reverse transcribed in full, so expressed TCRB transcripts were sequenced. Libraries were prepared by immunoSEQ multiplex PCR; TCRdb keeps only in-frame clonotypes and omits some of them. Seen here are over 350,000 clones, approximately 15% observed once, and the top ten hold 0.019%. Sequenced sample: naive CD4+ T cells from blood. The receptors originated from a woman younger than 30 in good health.

This chain uses TRBV30 with TRBJ1-5, with a possible D match to TRBD1 (5 bases). Germline V gene sequence: CDR1 GTSNPN, CDR2 SVGIG (reference sequence). This CDR3 comprises 13 residues. Between the trimmed V and J ends, which lost 5 bases and 7 bases, there was a span of 15 bases. The DNA of the CDR3 is TGTGCCTGGGCGGCTGGGGCGAGCCAGCCCCAGCATTTT. Translating gives CAWAAGASQPQHF.

The J gene is TRBJ2-7, the V gene TRBV14; D is unresolved. The CDR3 contains 12 residues. Trimming cost V 4 bases and J 3 bases, with 7 bases left between them. Looked up from germline, CDR1 is SGHDN and CDR2 is FVKESK. CDR3 in DNA: TGTGCCAGCAGCCTCTCCTACTACGAGCAGTACTTC. Translated: CASSLSYYEQYF.

The CDR3 loop is CASSFHGGRRDIQYF. The CDR3 DNA follows: TGTGCCAGCAGTTTTCACGGGGGGCGCAGGGACATTCAGTACTTC. This chain uses TRBV28 with TRBJ2-4; D is perhaps TRBD2 (7 bases). CDR3 length: 15 residues. Trimming pared 3 bases from V and 8 bases from J, leaving 17 bases between. CDR1 and CDR2 (germline): MDHEN, SYDVKM.

V and J are TRBV5-6 and TRBJ1-5; 8 nucleotides match TRBD1. Germline CDR1 and CDR2: SGHDT and YYEEEE. The J segment lost 5 bases and the V segment lost 4 bases, leaving 2 bases of the junction unmatched. The CDR3 is 13 amino acids. The CDR3 DNA is TGTGCCAGCAGCATGACAGGGGATCAGCCCCAGCATTTT. Its protein product is CASSMTGDQPQHF.

The CDR3 spells CSVAREGGETQYF. Here the CDR3 DNA reads TGCAGCGTTGCCAGGGAGGGTGGAGAGACCCAGTACTTC. The chain uses TRBV29-1 and TRBJ2-5, with 7 bases aligning to TRBD2. Trimming cost V 4 bases and J 4 bases; bases outside gene matches: 6. Germline V CDR1 and CDR2: SQVTM, ANQGSEA. The CDR3 runs 13 residues.

The gene calls are TRBV5-4 and TRBJ2-7; 8 nucleotides match TRBD2. Germline CDR1 reads SGHNT; CDR2 reads YYREEE (reference sequence). The CDR3 length is 15 residues. V lost 4 bases to trimming and J lost 7 bases; unmatched junction nucleotides: 13. Here the CDR3 reads CASSAATSGFVEQYF. CDR3 nucleotides: TGTGCCAGCAGCGCCGCCACTAGCGGTTTTGTGGAGCAGTACTTC.

The gene calls are TRBV7-9 and TRBJ1-2; 8 positions match TRBD1. The trim removed 5 bases at V and 8 bases at J, leaving 4 bases unmatched. Germline CDR1 is SEHNR and CDR2 is FQNEAQ (reference sequence). The CDR3 extends over 12 amino acids. The CDR3 sequence is CASSPTGVGYTF. Here the CDR3 DNA reads TGTGCCAGCAGCCCGACAGGGGTGGGCTACACCTTC.

In its sample, this clone was seen a few times. This chain uses TRBV18 with TRBJ2-5; D possibly corresponds to TRBD2 (6 bases). CDR3 size: 13 residues. The germline V and J ends were trimmed by 5 bases and 2 bases, with 9 bases remaining between them. Germline V gene sequence: CDR1 KGHSH, CDR2 LQKENI. The CDR3 sequence: CASSAGTQETQYF. The CDR3 bases are TGTGCCAGCTCAGCGGGGACGCAAGAGACCCAGTACTTC.

As concerns this clone: The sample carries other DNA sequences with the same CDR3. The chain carries TRBV30 and TRBJ2-5, with 11 nucleotides matching TRBD2. The ends lost 0 bases at V and 4 bases at J; junction bases unmatched: 4. There are 15 residues in the CDR3. Germline CDR1 and CDR2: GTSNPN and SVGIG (reference sequence). The CDR3 is CAWSVLAGGSETQYF. In nucleotides, the CDR3 is TGTGCCTGGAGTGTCCTAGCGGGAGGTTCAGAGACCCAGTACTTC.

CDR3 nucleotides: TGTGCCAGCAGCGGTACAGGATCGGCTAATGAAAAACTGTTTTTT. It codes for CASSGTGSANEKLFF. The chain links TRBV25-1 to TRBJ1-4; D is perhaps TRBD1 (5 bases). CDR1 MGHDK and CDR2 SYGVNS come from the germline V gene. Trimming removed 6 bases from V and 3 bases from J, with 14 bases in between. This CDR3 is built from 15 residues.

This chain uses TRBV5-4 with TRBJ1-1; D is possibly TRBD1 (6 bases). The V end lost 4 bases, the J end lost 5 bases, and 12 bases lay between the germline ends. CDR1 is SGHNT, CDR2 YYREEE, per germline (reference sequence). This CDR3 has 13 residues. CDR3 in DNA: TGTGCCAGCAGCAAAGGGACATGGACTGAAGCTTTCTTT. Amino acids: CASSKGTWTEAFF.

This clone was found a few times. This chain links TRBV2 with TRBJ1-5, with a weak D call TRBD1 (6 bases). The CDR3 is 15 residues long. Trimming took off 6 bases at V and 0 bases at J, with 12 bases between the two ends. The V gene's germline CDR1 is SNHLY and CDR2 FYNNEI. DNA of the CDR3: TGTGCCAGCAGGGAGACAGGATATAGCAATCAGCCCCAGCATTTT. This sequence encodes CASRETGYSNQPQHF.

The rearrangement links TRBV30 to TRBJ1-1; 7 nucleotides match TRBD1. The CDR3 runs to 15 residues. Germline CDR1 and CDR2: GTSNPN and SVGIG (reference sequence). The junction had 10 bases not matched to a gene; V was cut back by 3 bases and J by 3 bases. CDR3 sequence reads: CAWSGGDRAYTEAFF. CDR3 coding DNA: TGTGCCTGGAGCGGAGGCGACAGGGCGTACACTGAAGCTTTCTTT.

The V and J genes are TRBV6-6 and TRBJ2-5; 8 bases agree with TRBD2. V shed 0 bases, J shed 5 bases, and the junction held 5 bases outside the gene matches. The CDR3 has 15 amino acids. CDR1 is MNHNY and CDR2 is SVGAGI in the germline V gene (reference sequence). CDR3 DNA: TGTGCCAGCAGTTACTCGCGGGGCGGGGGGGAGACCCAGTACTTC. Amino acids: CASSYSRGGGETQYF.

V is TRBV29-1 and J is TRBJ2-7; TRBD2 might be the D (7 bases). V gave up 6 bases and J gave up 0 bases, with 15 bases separating them. The germline gives CDR1 SQVTM, CDR2 ANQGSEA. The CDR3 has 14 residues. The CDR3 DNA reads TGCAGCGTACCACTGGGGGGGCTCTCCTACGAGCAGTACTTC. Residues: CSVPLGGLSYEQYF.

The chain recombines TRBV4-1 with TRBJ2-7; 15 bases are shared with TRBD2. V dropped 5 bases and J dropped 3; count of bases not matched to a gene: 11. Per the germline V gene, CDR1 is MGHRA and CDR2 is YSYEKL. This CDR3 is built from 18 residues. CDR3 coding DNA: TGCGCCAGCAGCACGGGACTAGCGGGAGGACGACCCTTCTACGAGCAGTACTTC. Protein sequence: CASSTGLAGGRPFYEQYF.

This chain links TRBV7-2 with TRBJ1-3; the D is unclear. The V and J ends lost 8 bases and 12 bases respectively, with 26 bases between them. From germline, CDR1 is SGHTA and CDR2 FQGNSA. The CDR3 totals 15 residues. The CDR3 region is CASRKGTLLGVGIYF. The DNA for the CDR3 is TGTGCCAGCCGGAAAGGCACTCTCCTCGGGGTCGGCATATATTTT.

The CDR3 reads CASSVGPGGLGNEQFF. In DNA form, the CDR3 reads TGTGCCAGCAGCGTAGGACCGGGAGGGCTAGGCAATGAGCAGTTCTTC. This sequence joins TRBV9 and TRBJ2-1; TRBD2 matches at 8 bases. The CDR3 runs 16 residues. Per the germline V gene, CDR1 is SGDLS and CDR2 is YYNGEE. The J segment lost 6 bases and the V segment lost 0 bases, leaving 8 bases of the junction unmatched. Variable domain in full (rest from reference TRBV9 and TRBJ2-1): DSGVTQTPKHLITATGQRVTLRCSPRSGDLSVYWYQQSLDQGLQFLIQYYNGEERAKGNILERFSAQQFPDLHSELNLSSLELGDSALYFCASSVGPGGLGNEQFFGPGTRLTVL.

V is TRBV14 and J is TRBJ2-7; D perhaps matches TRBD2 (5 bases). The CDR3 loop spans 14 amino acids. Per germline, CDR1 SGHDN and CDR2 FVKESK. The V end lost 4 bases, the J end lost 10 bases, and 20 bases lay between the germline ends. CDR3 coding DNA: TGTGCCAGCAGCCCGCAGAACGTAGCGCTCCAACAGTACTTC. Amino acids: CASSPQNVALQQYF.

In its sample, this clone was seen a few times. The chain recombines TRBV18 with TRBJ2-7; 7 positions agree with TRBD2. The V segment lost 3 bases and the J segment 5 bases; nucleotides outside the gene matches: 4. The CDR3 spans 13 residues. Germline CDR1 and CDR2: KGHSH and LQKENI. The CDR3 protein is CASSPAGVNEQYF. In DNA form, the CDR3 reads TGTGCCAGCTCACCCGCGGGAGTGAACGAGCAGTACTTC.

The CDR3 DNA reads TGTGCCAGCAGCCACAAACCGGGGACTGAAGCTTTCTTT. Translated: CASSHKPGTEAFF. The chain recombines TRBV11-3 with TRBJ1-1; unclear D gene. This CDR3 is built from 13 residues. Germline V gives CDR1 SGHNT, CDR2 YENEEA. V gave up 5 bases and J gave up 5 bases, with 12 bases separating them.

This clone was recorded a few times. This sequence joins TRBV10-3 and TRBJ1-1, with 10 bases that match TRBD1. V trimming: 6 bases; J trimming: 5 bases; junction bases outside the gene matches: 6. This CDR3 contains 14 residues. From germline, CDR1 is ENHRY and CDR2 SYGVKD. DNA of the CDR3: TGTGCCATCAGACCCGGGACAGGGGCGACTGAAGCTTTCTTT. Translation: CAIRPGTGATEAFF.